The 17 T cell receptor beta chains below come from one sample, sequenced in a study of prognosis after radiotherapy for stage I lung cancer. TCR beta CDR3 was amplified from genomic DNA by two-round multiplex PCR. Round-one PCR had primers specific to each TRBV and TRBJ gene. Each CDR3 protein gets one entry after TCRdb re-called the multiplex PCR reads with MiXCR. The sample shows roughly 12,000 distinct CDR3 sequences, 43% of them seen only once. The sequenced sample was PBMCs, obtained before or after stereotactic body radiation therapy (not recorded which). Receptors were obtained from a donor aged 50 or older with non-small cell lung cancer.

The chain uses TRBV6-2 or TRBV6-3 and TRBJ2-2; 7 bases fit TRBD1. The CDR3 is 15 amino acids. Germline loops: CDR1 MNHEY, CDR2 SVGEGT. V lost 4 bases to trimming and J lost 7 bases; unmatched junction nucleotides: 9. CDR3 loop: CASSSGTGVIGELFF. CDR3 nucleotide sequence: TGTGCCAGCAGTTCCGGAACAGGGGTTATCGGGGAGCTGTTTTTT.

On this clonotype itself: A much larger clone lies one base from this, so it may be a read error. The conserved phenylalanine or tryptophan is not found at the CDR3 terminus, so this likely reflects a read error. CDR3 sequence reads: CSAGTRRIQGAGETQYS. DNA for the CDR3: TGCAGCGCTGGGACGCGAAGGATTCAGGGGGCTGGGGAGACCCAGTACTCC. The rearrangement links TRBV29-1 to TRBJ2-5; 8 positions agree with TRBD1. V lost 7 bases, J lost 5 bases, and 21 bases stayed unmatched. Germline CDR1 is SQVTM and CDR2 is ANQGSEA. This CDR3 has 17 amino acids.

The table lists this clonotype with a count of one. A much larger clone lies one base from this, so it may be a read error. The chain employs TRBV7-9 and TRBJ1-1; D not certain. Between the trimmed V and J ends, which lost 2 bases and 3 bases, there was a span of 13 bases. Germline-derived CDR1 and CDR2 are SEHNR and FQNEAQ (reference sequence). The CDR3 loop spans 15 amino acids. The CDR3 spells CASSLFPGKHTEAFF. The CDR3 coding sequence is TGTGCCAGCAGCTTATTCCCTGGTAAGCACACTGAAGCTTTCTTT.

This clonotype came up many times. The chain links TRBV11-2 to TRBJ2-7; D ambiguous. V gave up 6 bases and J gave up 7 bases, with 10 bases separating them. CDR3 length equals 11 residues. Germline loops: CDR1 SGHAT, CDR2 FQNNGV. CDR3 sequence (DNA): TGTGCCAGCAGTCTCTCTGGGGAGCAGTACTTC. It codes for CASSLSGEQYF. The variable domain in full, with the rest retrieved from reference TRBV11-2 and TRBJ2-7, is EAGVAQSPRYKIIEKRQSVAFWCNPISGHATLYWYQQILGQGPKLLIQFQNNGVVDDSQLPKDRFSAERLKGVDSTLKIQPAKLEDSAVYLCASSLSGEQYFGPGTRLTVT.

About this clonotype itself: The missing conserved phenylalanine or tryptophan at the end of this CDR3 makes a read error likely. It is unclear where the CDR3 begins or ends on the DNA, so no DNA is shown, and the CDR3 is as TCRdb lists it. This CDR3 is CASSFMGQGHL. The chain carries TRBV28 and TRBJ2-7; TRBD1 was called by the table and not checked on the DNA. Looked up from germline, CDR1 is MDHEN and CDR2 is SYDVKM. Including both end residues, the CDR3 is 11 amino acids long.

This clonotype was recorded at least ten times. This chain links TRBV27 with TRBJ1-1, with TRBD1 matching 8 bases. CDR1 is MNHEY, CDR2 SMNVEV, per germline (reference sequence). CDR3 length: 15 residues. The J segment lost 5 bases and the V segment lost 5 bases, leaving 10 bases of the junction unmatched. The CDR3: CASSTAGTGYTEAFF. CDR3 DNA sequence: TGTGCCAGCAGTACAGCCGGGACAGGCTATACTGAAGCTTTCTTT.

As to this clonotype: A read error may produce the germline difference seen at one junction end. The chain recombines TRBV5-1 with TRBJ1-2; tentative D call: TRBD1 (6 bases). The CDR3 covers 16 residues. The V gene's germline CDR1 is SGHRS and CDR2 YFSETQ. The CDR3 region has the DNA TGCGCCAGCAGATTGGACGAAGGGGGGGGTCACTATGGCTACACCTTC. This encodes CASRLDEGGGHYGYTF.

With regard to this clonotype: This could be a read error, since a much larger clone is one nucleotide away. The V call is TRBV7-9, the J call TRBJ2-2, with D possibly matching TRBD1 (6 bases). From germline, CDR1 is SEHNR and CDR2 FQNEAQ (reference sequence). The V and J ends lost 5 bases and 5 bases respectively, with 15 bases between them. The CDR3 runs 15 residues. The DNA of the CDR3 is TGTGCCAGCAGCCGGTACAGGGTAGGGACCGGGGAGCTGTTTTTT. Its protein is CASSRYRVGTGELFF.

This clonotype was recorded many times. The rearrangement links TRBV5-4 to TRBJ1-1; 9 bases match TRBD1. Germline CDR1 and CDR2: SGHNT and YYREEE (reference sequence). CDR3 length equals 13 residues. Germline trimming cut 4 bases from V and 7 bases from J; bases unmatched to any gene: 5. DNA for the CDR3: TGTGCCAGCAGCCAGGCGACAGGGGGTGAAGCTTTCTTT. It encodes CASSQATGGEAFF.

At least ten counts were recorded for this clonotype. This sequence joins TRBV14 and TRBJ2-5; D not certain. The CDR3 runs to 17 residues. Trimming removed 5 bases from V and 3 bases from J, with 22 bases in between. Germline CDR1 is SGHDN and CDR2 is FVKESK. Written as DNA, the CDR3 is TGTGCCAGCAGCTCTCCGGGTCCTTCGACTTCAAAAGAGACCCAGTACTTC. Translated, it gives CASSSPGPSTSKETQYF.

This chain joins TRBV7-9 and TRBJ2-3; 14 bases are shared with TRBD2. V lost 4 bases, J lost 4 bases, and 13 bases stayed unmatched. The CDR3 runs 19 residues. The germline V gene has CDR1 SEHNR and CDR2 FQNEAQ (reference sequence). The CDR3 is CASSSRGTSGGGPADTQYF. Written as DNA, the CDR3 is TGTGCCAGCAGCTCCCGGGGGACTAGCGGGGGCGGCCCCGCAGATACGCAGTATTTT.

Turning to this clonotype: A junction boundary mismatches the germline segment, possibly from a read error. The chain combines TRBV27 with TRBJ2-7; D is unresolved. CDR1 MNHEY and CDR2 SMNVEV come from the germline V gene (reference sequence). The CDR3 runs to 13 residues. CDR3 loop: CASSPNGYYEQYF. Here the CDR3 DNA reads TGTGCCAGCAGTCCGAACGGGTATTACGAACAGTACTTC.

There are many counts of this clonotype. The rearrangement uses TRBV7-2 and TRBJ2-3; D call uncertain. Germline V lookup: CDR1 SGHTA, CDR2 FQGNSA. This CDR3 comprises 14 residues. Trimming cost V 1 base and J 0 bases, with 5 bases left between them. The CDR3 nucleotides read TGTGCCAGCAGCTTAGTGGCTAGCACAGATACGCAGTATTTT. Translation: CASSLVASTDTQYF.

V usage is TRBV28 and J usage is TRBJ1-2; tentative D call: TRBD1 (5 bases). This CDR3 has 14 amino acids. Germline-derived CDR1 and CDR2 are MDHEN and SYDVKM. Trimming took 5 bases from V and 2 from J, leaving 12 bases between them. The CDR3 DNA sequence: TGTGCCAGCAGTCTTCAGGACAAAAACTATGGCTACACCTTC. Its translation: CASSLQDKNYGYTF.

The rearrangement links TRBV6-1 to TRBJ2-2, with unresolved D. Germline lookup yields CDR1 MNHNS and CDR2 SASEGT. The germline V and J ends were trimmed by 7 bases and 4 bases, with 7 bases remaining between them. CDR3 size: 12 residues. The CDR3 protein is CASTWCTGELFF. CDR3 coding DNA: TGTGCCAGCACGTGGTGCACCGGGGAGCTGTTTTTT.

The V gene is TRBV5-4, the J gene TRBJ2-3; 7 bases agree with TRBD1. CDR3 size: 15 residues. V was pared by 4 bases and J by 0 bases, with 5 bases of the junction left unmatched. Germline CDR1 SGHNT, CDR2 YYREEE (reference sequence). The CDR3 DNA sequence: TGTGCCAGCAGCCCGACGGGACAGAGCACAGATACGCAGTATTTT. Residues: CASSPTGQSTDTQYF.

V usage is TRBV28 and J usage is TRBJ1-5, with D maybe TRBD1 (5 bases). Trimming took 5 bases from V and 6 from J, leaving 11 bases between them. This CDR3 region has 13 residues. The germline gives CDR1 MDHEN, CDR2 SYDVKM. The DNA for the CDR3 is TGTGCCAGCAGTGTCAGGGTTTTTCAGCCCCAGCATTTT. This sequence encodes CASSVRVFQPQHF.